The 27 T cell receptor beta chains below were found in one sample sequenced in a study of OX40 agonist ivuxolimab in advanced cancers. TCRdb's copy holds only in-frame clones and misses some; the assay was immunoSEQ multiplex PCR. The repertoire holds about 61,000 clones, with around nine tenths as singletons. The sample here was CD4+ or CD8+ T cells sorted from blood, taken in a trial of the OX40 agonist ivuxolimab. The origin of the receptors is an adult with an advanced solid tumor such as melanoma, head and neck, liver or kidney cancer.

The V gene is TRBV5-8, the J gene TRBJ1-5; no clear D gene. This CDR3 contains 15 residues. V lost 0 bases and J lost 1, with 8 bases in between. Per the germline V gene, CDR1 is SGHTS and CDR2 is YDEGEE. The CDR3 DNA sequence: TGTGCCAGCAGCTTGGATGCGCCCAGCAATCAGCCCCAGCATTTT. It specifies CASSLDAPSNQPQHF.

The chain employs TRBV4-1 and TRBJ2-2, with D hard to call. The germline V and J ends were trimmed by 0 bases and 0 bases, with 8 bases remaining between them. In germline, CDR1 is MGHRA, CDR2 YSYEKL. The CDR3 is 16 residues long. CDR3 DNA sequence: TGCGCCAGCAGCCAAGACGACCTCCCGAACACCGGGGAGCTGTTTTTT. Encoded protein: CASSQDDLPNTGELFF.

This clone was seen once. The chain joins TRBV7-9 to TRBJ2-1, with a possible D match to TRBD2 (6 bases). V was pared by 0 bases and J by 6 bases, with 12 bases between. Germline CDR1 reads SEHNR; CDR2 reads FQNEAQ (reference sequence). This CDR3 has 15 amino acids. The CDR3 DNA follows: TGTGCCAGCAGCTTAGCCGGGAGTTGGGTCAATGAGCAGTTCTTC. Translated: CASSLAGSWVNEQFF.

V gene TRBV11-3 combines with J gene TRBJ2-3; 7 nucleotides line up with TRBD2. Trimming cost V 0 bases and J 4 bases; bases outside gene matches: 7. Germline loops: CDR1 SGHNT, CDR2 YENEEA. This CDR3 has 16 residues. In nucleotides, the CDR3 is TGTGCCAGCAGCTTAGAGCGAGCGGGGACTGCAGATACGCAGTATTTT. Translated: CASSLERAGTADTQYF.

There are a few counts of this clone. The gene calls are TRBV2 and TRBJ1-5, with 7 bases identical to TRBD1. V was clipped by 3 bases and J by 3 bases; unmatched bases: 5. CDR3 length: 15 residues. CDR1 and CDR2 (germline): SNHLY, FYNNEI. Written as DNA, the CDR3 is TGTGCCAGCAGTGAGGGGGGACAGCTCAATCAGCCCCAGCATTTT. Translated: CASSEGGQLNQPQHF. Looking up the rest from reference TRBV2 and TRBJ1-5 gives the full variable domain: EPEVTQTPSHQVTQMGQEVILRCVPISNHLYFYWYRQILGQKVEFLVSFYNNEISEKSEIFDDQFSVERPDGSNFTLKIRSTKLEDSAMYFCASSEGGQLNQPQHFGDGTRLSIL.

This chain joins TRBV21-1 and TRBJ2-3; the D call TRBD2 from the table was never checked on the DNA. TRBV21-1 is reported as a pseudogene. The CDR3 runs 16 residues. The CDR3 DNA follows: TGTGCCAGCAGCAAAGGAGGGAGCGGCAGCACAGATACGCAGTATTTT. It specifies CASSKGGSGSTDTQYF.

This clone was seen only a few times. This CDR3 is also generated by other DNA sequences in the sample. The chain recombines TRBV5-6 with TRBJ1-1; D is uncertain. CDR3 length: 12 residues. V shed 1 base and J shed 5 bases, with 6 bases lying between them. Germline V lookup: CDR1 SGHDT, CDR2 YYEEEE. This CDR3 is CASSLRGTEAFF. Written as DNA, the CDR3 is TGTGCCAGCAGCTTGCGAGGGACTGAAGCTTTCTTT. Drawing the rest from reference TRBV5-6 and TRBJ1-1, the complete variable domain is DAGVTQSPTHLIKTRGQQVTLRCSPKSGHDTVSWYQQALGQGPQFIFQYYEEEERQRGNFPDRFSGHQFPNYSSELNVNALLLGDSALYLCASSLRGTEAFFGQGTRLTVV.

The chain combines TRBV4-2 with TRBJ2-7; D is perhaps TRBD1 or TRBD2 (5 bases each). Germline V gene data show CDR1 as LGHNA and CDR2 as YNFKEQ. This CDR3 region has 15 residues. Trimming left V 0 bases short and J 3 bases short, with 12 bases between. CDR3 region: CASSQDRGVYYEQYF. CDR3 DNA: TGTGCCAGCAGCCAAGATAGAGGGGTCTACTACGAGCAGTACTTC.

CDR3: CASSVSEEVSYNEQFF. DNA of the CDR3: TGTGCCAGCAGTGTTTCCGAGGAGGTTTCCTACAATGAGCAGTTCTTC. The V call is TRBV6-1, the J call TRBJ2-1; TRBD2 is a possible D gene (5 bases). In germline, CDR1 is MNHNS, CDR2 SASEGT. V was shortened by 4 bases and J by 1 base, with 14 bases between the two germline ends. The CDR3 has 16 residues.

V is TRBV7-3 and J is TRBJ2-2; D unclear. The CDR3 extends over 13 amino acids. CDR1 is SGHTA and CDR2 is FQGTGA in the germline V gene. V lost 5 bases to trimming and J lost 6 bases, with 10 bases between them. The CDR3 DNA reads TGTGCCAGCAGCGACGAATGGGCCGGGGAGCTGTTTTTT. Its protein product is CASSDEWAGELFF.

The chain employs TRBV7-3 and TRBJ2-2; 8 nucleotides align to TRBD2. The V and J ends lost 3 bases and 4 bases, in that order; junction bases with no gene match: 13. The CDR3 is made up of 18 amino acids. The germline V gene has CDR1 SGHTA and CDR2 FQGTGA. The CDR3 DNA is TGTGCCAGCAGCTTTGTCCCCTCCAGCGGGAGCGGCACCGGGGAGCTGTTTTTT. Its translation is CASSFVPSSGSGTGELFF.

The CDR3 loop reads CASSFSGSYEQYF. CDR3 DNA: TGTGCCAGCTCCTTTTCAGGCTCCTACGAGCAGTACTTC. The chain employs TRBV28 and TRBJ2-7; no firm D call. This CDR3 has 13 residues. CDR1 MDHEN and CDR2 SYDVKM come from the germline V gene. V lost 8 bases, J lost 0 bases, and 11 bases lay in between.

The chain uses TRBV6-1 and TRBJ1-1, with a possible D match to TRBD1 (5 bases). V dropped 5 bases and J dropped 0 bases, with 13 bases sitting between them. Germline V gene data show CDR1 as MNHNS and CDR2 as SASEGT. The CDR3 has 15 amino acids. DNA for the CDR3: TGTGCCAGCAGTTCCTACAGGCTCATGAACACTGAAGCTTTCTTT. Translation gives CASSSYRLMNTEAFF.

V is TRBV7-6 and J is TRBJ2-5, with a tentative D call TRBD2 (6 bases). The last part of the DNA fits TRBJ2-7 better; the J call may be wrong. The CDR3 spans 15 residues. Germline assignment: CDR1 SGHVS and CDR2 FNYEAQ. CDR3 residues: CASSLAGGPTYEQYF. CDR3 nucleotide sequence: TGTGCCAGCAGCTTAGCAGGAGGGCCAACCTACGAGCAGTACTTC.

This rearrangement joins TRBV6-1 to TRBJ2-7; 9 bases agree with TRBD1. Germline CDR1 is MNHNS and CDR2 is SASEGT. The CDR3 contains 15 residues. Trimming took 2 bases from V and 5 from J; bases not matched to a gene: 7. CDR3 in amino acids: CASSEMEGTGNEQYF. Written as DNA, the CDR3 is TGTGCCAGCAGTGAAATGGAAGGGACAGGGAACGAGCAGTACTTC.

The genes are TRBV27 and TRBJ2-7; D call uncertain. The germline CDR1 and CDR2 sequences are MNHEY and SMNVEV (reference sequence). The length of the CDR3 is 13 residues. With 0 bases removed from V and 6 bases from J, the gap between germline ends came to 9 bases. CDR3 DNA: TGTGCCAGCAGTTTATCCTTGTCGACCGAGCAGTACTTC. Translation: CASSLSLSTEQYF.

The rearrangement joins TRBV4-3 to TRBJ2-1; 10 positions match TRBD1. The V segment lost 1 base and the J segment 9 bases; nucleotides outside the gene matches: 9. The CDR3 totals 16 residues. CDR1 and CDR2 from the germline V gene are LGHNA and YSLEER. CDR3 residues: CASSQGTGGRFGEQFF. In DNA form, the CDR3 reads TGCGCCAGCAGCCAAGGGACAGGGGGTAGGTTTGGTGAGCAGTTCTTC.

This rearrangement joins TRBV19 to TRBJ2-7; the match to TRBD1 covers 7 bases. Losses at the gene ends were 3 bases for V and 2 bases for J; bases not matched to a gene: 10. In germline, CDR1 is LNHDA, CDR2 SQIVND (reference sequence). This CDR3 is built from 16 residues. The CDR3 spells CASSMGDFRGPYEQYF. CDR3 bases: TGTGCCAGTAGTATGGGCGATTTTAGGGGGCCCTACGAGCAGTACTTC.

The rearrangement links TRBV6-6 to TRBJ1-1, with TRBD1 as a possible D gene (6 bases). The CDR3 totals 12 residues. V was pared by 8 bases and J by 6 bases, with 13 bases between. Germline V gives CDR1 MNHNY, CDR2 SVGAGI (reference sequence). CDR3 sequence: CASGGQFPEAFF. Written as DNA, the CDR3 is TGTGCCAGCGGAGGACAGTTCCCTGAAGCTTTCTTT.

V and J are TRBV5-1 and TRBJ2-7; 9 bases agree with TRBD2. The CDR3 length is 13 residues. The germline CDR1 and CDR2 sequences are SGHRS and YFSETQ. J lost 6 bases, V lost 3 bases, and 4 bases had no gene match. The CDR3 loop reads CASSSSSGIEQYF. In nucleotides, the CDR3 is TGCGCCAGCAGCTCCTCTAGCGGGATCGAGCAGTACTTC.

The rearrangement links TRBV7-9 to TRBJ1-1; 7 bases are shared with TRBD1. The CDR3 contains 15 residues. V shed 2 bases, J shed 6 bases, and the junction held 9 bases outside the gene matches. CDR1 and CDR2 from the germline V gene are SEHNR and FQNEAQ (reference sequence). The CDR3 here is CASSLPQGEGAEAFF. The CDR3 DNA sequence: TGTGCCAGCAGCTTACCGCAGGGGGAGGGGGCTGAAGCTTTCTTT.

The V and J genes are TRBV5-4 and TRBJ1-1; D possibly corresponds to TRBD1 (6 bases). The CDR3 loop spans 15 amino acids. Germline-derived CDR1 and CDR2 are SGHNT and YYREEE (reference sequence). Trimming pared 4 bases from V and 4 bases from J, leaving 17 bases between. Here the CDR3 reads CASSPDRGPGTEAFF. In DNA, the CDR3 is TGTGCCAGCAGCCCCGACCGGGGGCCGGGCACTGAAGCTTTCTTT. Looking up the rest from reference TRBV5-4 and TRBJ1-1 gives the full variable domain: ETGVTQSPTHLIKTRGQQVTLRCSSQSGHNTVSWYQQALGQGPQFIFQYYREEENGRGNFPPRFSGLQFPNYSSELNVNALELDDSALYLCASSPDRGPGTEAFFGQGTRLTVV.

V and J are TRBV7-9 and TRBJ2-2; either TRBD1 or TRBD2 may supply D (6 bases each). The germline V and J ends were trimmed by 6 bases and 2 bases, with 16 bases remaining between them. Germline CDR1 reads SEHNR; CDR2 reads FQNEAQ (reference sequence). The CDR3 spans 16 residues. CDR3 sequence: CASRPAGQPNTGELFF. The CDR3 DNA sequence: TGTGCCAGCAGGCCGGCGGGACAACCAAACACCGGGGAGCTGTTTTTT.

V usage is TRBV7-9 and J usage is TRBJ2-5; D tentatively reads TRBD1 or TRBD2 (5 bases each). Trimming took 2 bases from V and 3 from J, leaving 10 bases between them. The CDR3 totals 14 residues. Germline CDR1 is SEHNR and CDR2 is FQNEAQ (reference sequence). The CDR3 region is CASSLTRGEETQYF. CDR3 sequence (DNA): TGTGCCAGCAGCTTAACGCGAGGGGAAGAGACCCAGTACTTC.

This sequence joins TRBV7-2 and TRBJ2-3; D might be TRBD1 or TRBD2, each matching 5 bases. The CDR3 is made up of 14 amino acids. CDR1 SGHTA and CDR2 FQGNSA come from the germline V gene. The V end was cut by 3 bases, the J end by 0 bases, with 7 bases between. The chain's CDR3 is CASSFGDSTDTQYF. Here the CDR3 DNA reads TGTGCCAGCAGCTTTGGGGACAGCACAGATACGCAGTATTTT. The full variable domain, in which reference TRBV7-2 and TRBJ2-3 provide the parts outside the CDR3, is GAGVSQSPSNKVTEKGKDVELRCDPISGHTALYWYRQSLGQGLEFLIYFQGNSAPDKSGLPSDRFSAERTGGSVSTLTIQRTQQEDSAVYLCASSFGDSTDTQYFGPGTRLTVL.

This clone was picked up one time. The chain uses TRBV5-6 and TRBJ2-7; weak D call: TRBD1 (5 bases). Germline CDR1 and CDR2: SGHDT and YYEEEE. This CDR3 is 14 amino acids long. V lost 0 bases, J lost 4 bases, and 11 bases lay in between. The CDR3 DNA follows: TGTGCCAGCAGCTTGGGGACATACCTTTACGAGCAGTACTTC. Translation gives CASSLGTYLYEQYF.

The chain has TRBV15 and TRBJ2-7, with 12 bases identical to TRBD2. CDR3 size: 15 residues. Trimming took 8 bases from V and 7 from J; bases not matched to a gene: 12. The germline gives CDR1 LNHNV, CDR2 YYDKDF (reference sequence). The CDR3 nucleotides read TGTGCCACCTCGCTGACTAGCGGGGGACGTGGGGAGCAGTACTTC. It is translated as CATSLTSGGRGEQYF.